The clone carrying this TCR beta chain was seen only a few times. This sample is drawn from a study of T cells in Graves' hyperthyroidism and ophthalmopathy. Amplified TCR beta CDR3 regions derived from RNA transcripts. TCR CDR3 regions were first amplified by RT-PCR with HTBI primers. TCRdb ran MiXCR on the multiplex PCR reads and lists one entry per CDR3 protein. The sample records hundreds of thousands of distinct CDR3 sequences, roughly 14% being singletons. The CDR3 is 11 amino acids. The germline V gene encodes CDR1 MNHNS and CDR2 SASEGT. V was shortened by 10 bases and J by 5 bases, with 9 bases between the two germline ends.

This receptor was identified in a man between 18 and 35 years old with Graves' ophthalmopathy. The chain combines TRBV6-1 with TRBJ1-5; D gene uncertain. The sequenced sample was blood. CDR3 coding DNA: TGTGCCACCGGCGGCCATCAGCCCCAGCATTTT. Its translation is CATGGHQPQHF.